What follows is one TCR beta chain and its context. Its antigen is unknown. The data were taken from a study of T cell responses to AZD1222 COVID-19 vaccine. Whole-study results and caveats: Vaccine-associated CD4 TCRs spanned spike, dominant at 160-218 and 743-854.

The germline CDR1 and CDR2 sequences are MDHEN and SYDVKM. V was clipped by 8 bases and J by 8 bases; unmatched bases: 12. The CDR3 contains 15 residues. Clones were read by immunoSEQ multiplex PCR, and TCRdb kept only the in-frame ones, dropping some. This table holds approximately 190,000 clones, about 93% found once. The rearrangement joins TRBV28 to TRBJ1-2; TRBD1 matches 12 bases. Specimen: peripheral blood, collected 28 days after the second AZD1222 dose. This clonotype was sampled from an adult who received the AZD1222 COVID-19 vaccine. The chain's CDR3 is CASWGTGQGAQGYTF. CDR3 bases: TGTGCCAGCTGGGGGACGGGACAGGGGGCGCAGGGCTACACCTTC.